This is a list of T cell receptor beta chains from one sample in a study of cytomegalovirus exposure and HLA in healthy donors. The method was immunoSEQ multiplex PCR; TCRdb's version includes in-frame clones alone and lacks a portion of them. The sample has a few hundred thousand clones; 80% to 90% are singletons. Input material: PBMCs. The receptors stem from a man younger than 40 in good health and CMV-seronegative. Each CDR3 is given with its conserved first and last residue. A D gene is named only where the DNA matches it firmly. Expanded clones get a size class; other rows say once, few or many, or leave the size out.

j_gene,v_gene,len,d_gene,abundance,CDR3nt,CDR3aa
TRBJ1-1,TRBV11-2,12,.,few,TGTGCCAGCAGCCCCTCAGGGACTGAAGCTTTCTTT,CASSPSGTEAFF
TRBJ2-2,TRBV4-1,15,.,.,TGCGCCAGCAGCCACCGGGACGGCGGGACGGGGGAGCTGTTTTTT,CASSHRDGGTGELFF
TRBJ2-7,TRBV29-1,13,TRBD1,.,TGCAGCGCCCGGACAGGTAGTTCCTACGAGCAGTACTTC,CSARTGSSYEQYF
TRBJ2-7,TRBV7-3,13,.,.,TGTGCCAGCAGCTTCGGCGGCCTGGGCGAGCAGTACTTC,CASSFGGLGEQYF
TRBJ2-4,TRBV28,16,.,.,TGTGCCAGCAGTGGACAGGGAGGGCTCATTCAAAACATTCAGTACTTC,CASSGQGGLIQNIQYF
TRBJ2-7,TRBV14,14,.,.,TGTGCCAGCAGCCCCCGTTGGGCGGGCTACGAGCAGTACTTC,CASSPRWAGYEQYF
TRBJ1-2,TRBV7-7,15,TRBD1,once,TGTGCTAGCAGCTTAGGACAGGGACGGCTATGGGGCTACACCTTC,CASSLGQGRLWGYTF
TRBJ1-2,TRBV7-2,14,.,.,TGTGCCAGCAGCCCTATTACCGCCAGGGCGAAAGGGGACTTC,CASSPITARAKGDF
TRBJ2-4,TRBV28,18,TRBD1,.,TGTGCCAGCAGTTTACAAGGGGGGGACAGGGAGGGCCTCGACATTCAGTACTTC,CASSLQGGDREGLDIQYF
TRBJ2-7,TRBV4-1,17,TRBD1,.,TGCGCCAGCAGCCTGGTGCCGGGACAGGGGTACTCCTACGAGCAGTACTTC,CASSLVPGQGYSYEQYF
TRBJ2-1,TRBV7-8,17,TRBD2,.,TGTGCCAGCTCCGCAGGAGCCGGGACTAGCGGGGGGAATGAGCAGTTCTTC,CASSAGAGTSGGNEQFF
TRBJ1-5,TRBV6-6,14,.,.,TGTGCCAGCAGTTACCCGGACAAGAATCAGCCCCAGCATTTT,CASSYPDKNQPQHF
TRBJ1-4,TRBV6-5,12,.,few,TGTGCCAGCAGTTACGGTACAGAAAAACTGTTTTTT,CASSYGTEKLFF
TRBJ2-7,TRBV5-4,14,TRBD1,.,TGTGCCAGCAGTTCCGGACAGGGCTCCTACGAGCAGTACTTC,CASSSGQGSYEQYF
TRBJ2-4,TRBV7-2,15,TRBD2,.,TGTGCCAGCAGCTTGGGAGGGGTAGCCAAAAACATTCAGTACTTC,CASSLGGVAKNIQYF
TRBJ2-3,TRBV7-9,12,.,few,TGTTCCAGCAGCGTAACAACAGATACGCAGTATTTT,CSSSVTTDTQYF
TRBJ1-4,TRBV7-9,15,.,.,TGTGCCAGCAGCTTAAAGGGAGAAGGGAATGAAAAACTGTTTTTT,CASSLKGEGNEKLFF
TRBJ2-2,TRBV7-3,16,TRBD2,.,TGTGCCAGCAGCTCCGGGACTAGCGCGAACACCGGGGAGCTGTTTTTT,CASSSGTSANTGELFF
TRBJ2-1,TRBV27,16,TRBD2,.,TGTGCCAGCAGTCCGGAAACGGGGGGATTCGGCAATGAGCAGTTCTTC,CASSPETGGFGNEQFF
TRBJ1-6,TRBV19,15,TRBD1,.,TGTGCCACGACTATTACGGACAGGGCGAATTCACCCCTCCACTTT,CATTITDRANSPLHF
TRBJ2-3,TRBV28,16,.,.,TGTGCCAGCAGTTTATCAGGGTCTTTCAGGGCAGATACGCAGTATTTT,CASSLSGSFRADTQYF
TRBJ1-2,TRBV28,14,.,.,TGTGCCAGCAGTTCCCCAGCGAGGGGGTGGGGCTACACCTTC,CASSSPARGWGYTF
TRBJ2-5,TRBV9,15,.,.,TGTGCCAGCAGCGTAGCTTCAGGGAACCAAGAGACCCAGTACTTC,CASSVASGNQETQYF
TRBJ1-5,TRBV6-6,15,TRBD1,.,TGTGCCAGCAGTTATACTACAGGGGGCGATCAGCCCCAGCATTTT,CASSYTTGGDQPQHF
TRBJ1-1,TRBV5-6,15,TRBD1,.,TGTGCCAGCAGCTACCGACAGGGGACGGGGAGGGGGGCTTTCTTT,CASSYRQGTGRGAFF
TRBJ2-7,TRBV28,15,.,.,TGTGCCAGCGCATCTCCCTCGACAGCATCCTACGAGCAGTACTTC,CASASPSTASYEQYF
TRBJ2-7,TRBV5-5,16,TRBD2,.,TGTGCCAGCAGCTTGGAAGGGAGGGAGCTCGCCTACGAGCAGTACTTC,CASSLEGRELAYEQYF
TRBJ2-1,TRBV5-1,15,TRBD2,.,TGCGCCAGCAGCAGGCTAGCGGGGGGCAACAATGAGCAGTTCTTC,CASSRLAGGNNEQFF
TRBJ2-1,TRBV5-1,17,TRBD2,.,TGCGCCAGCAGCTTTTCACGCGGGGGGTCCTCCTACAATGAGCAGTTCTTC,CASSFSRGGSSYNEQFF
TRBJ2-1,TRBV11-2,13,.,.,TGTGCCAGCAGCTTAGGGGACAATCGGGAGCAGTTCTTC,CASSLGDNREQFF
TRBJ1-1,TRBV15,13,TRBD1,.,TGTGCCACCAGCAGGGACAGGGGCACTGAAGCTTTCTTT,CATSRDRGTEAFF
TRBJ2-4,TRBV6-5,15,TRBD1,.,TGTGCCAGCAGTAAGGACAGGGGGCCCAAAAACATTCAGTACTTC,CASSKDRGPKNIQYF
TRBJ1-6,TRBV5-1,16,.,.,TGCGCCAGCAGCAAAGGACAGACTGGAATTTATTCACCCCTCCACTTT,CASSKGQTGIYSPLHF
TRBJ1-2,TRBV13,14,TRBD1,.,TGTGCCAGCAGTATTAGGACAGGGGTTGATGGCTACACCTTC,CASSIRTGVDGYTF
TRBJ2-3,TRBV5-6,15,.,few,TGTGCCAGCAGCGGTTCGGTGATAAGCACAGATACGCAGTATTTT,CASSGSVISTDTQYF
TRBJ2-5,TRBV4-1,14,TRBD1,.,TGCGCCAGCAGCCGAACAGGGGCACAAGAGACCCAGTACTTC,CASSRTGAQETQYF
TRBJ1-1,TRBV5-1,13,.,.,TGCGCCAGCAGCTTGACCAGGGTATCTGAAGCTTTCTTT,CASSLTRVSEAFF
TRBJ2-3,TRBV4-2,15,TRBD2,.,TGTGCCAGCAGACGTAGCGGGGGGACCACAGATACGCAGTATTTT,CASRRSGGTTDTQYF
TRBJ2-5,TRBV6-1,15,TRBD2,.,TGTGCCTTATCCCTAGCGGGGGCCACACAAGAGACCCAGTACTTC,CALSLAGATQETQYF
TRBJ2-7,TRBV11-2,11,.,.,TGTGCCAGCAGCTCCGCCTACGAGCAGTACTTC,CASSSAYEQYF
TRBJ1-1,TRBV10-3,14,.,many,TGTGCCATCAGTGAGTCAGGGGGACCGGGGAAAGCTTTCTTT,CAISESGGPGKAFF
TRBJ2-7,TRBV7-2,14,TRBD1,.,TGTGCCAGCAGCCAAAGGACAGGGGCCTACGAGCAGTACTTC,CASSQRTGAYEQYF
TRBJ1-3,TRBV6-1,18,TRBD1,.,TGTGCCAGCAGTGAGACAGGGATATTAAAATACTCTGGAAACACCATATATTTT,CASSETGILKYSGNTIYF
TRBJ1-1,TRBV27,13,.,.,TGTGCCAGCACCCCGGCAGGGAACACTGAAGCTTTCTTT,CASTPAGNTEAFF
TRBJ1-1,TRBV2,14,TRBD1,.,TGTGCCAGCAGTTTTCTACAGGGGGCTGGTGAAGCTTTCTTT,CASSFLQGAGEAFF
TRBJ2-3,TRBV6-6,13,TRBD2,.,TGTGCCAGCAGGCTAGCGGCCACAGATACGCAGTATTTT,CASRLAATDTQYF
TRBJ2-7,TRBV6-6,16,.,.,TGTGCCAGCAGTTCTTCACACAAACCAGGGGTATACGAGCAGTACTTC,CASSSSHKPGVYEQYF
TRBJ1-1,TRBV19,13,TRBD1,.,TGTGCCAGTAGCCAGGGGGGAGGCACTGAAGCTTTCTTT,CASSQGGGTEAFF